The present entry profiles one TCR beta chain with its context. Its specificity is not known. Researchers ran the PCR with 60 Vbeta and 13 Jbeta primers. Data came from immunoSEQ multiplex PCR; TCRdb stores just in-frame clones and leaves some out. The table shows fewer than 200,000 clones, with 75% to 80% occurring only once. The CDR3 totals 12 residues. In germline, CDR1 is SGHNT, CDR2 YYREEE (reference sequence). V was cut by 5 bases and J by 7 bases, with 7 bases left in between. This record belongs to a study of cytomegalovirus exposure and HLA in healthy donors. Study-wide findings and caveats: As was reported, the classifier diagnosed cytomegalovirus status with high specificity and sensitivity.

The TCR comes from a woman in her 50s in good health and CMV-seropositive. The rearrangement links TRBV5-4 to TRBJ1-6; D not certain. Sequenced input: PBMCs. Written as DNA, the CDR3 is TGTGCCAGCAGGCGGGAAAATTCACCCCTCCACTTT. Residues: CASRRENSPLHF.